A selection of T cell receptor beta chains follows, all from one sample in a study of long-term antiretroviral therapy in people with HIV. TCRdb keeps only in-frame clones here, not all; method: immunoSEQ multiplex PCR. The sample has some 34,000 clones; 95% to 97% are singletons. The specimen was unsorted PBMCs, collected roughly 6.4 years after starting antiretroviral therapy. The receptors stem from a man aged 30 to 39 with HIV. Each CDR3 is given with its conserved first and last residue. The D gene is left open where the match is weak. Size tells how often a clone was seen (once, few, many) or the class of an expanded clone, and some rows leave it out.

CDR3nt,CDR3aa,v_gene,j_gene,abundance,d_gene
TGTGCCAGCAGTGACGCAGGGCATTCACCCCTCCACTTT,CASSDAGHSPLHF,TRBV6-1,TRBJ1-6,once,.
TGTGCCATCAGTGAGTCGCCTGGCCTTGCGAAAACAGATACGCAGTATTTT,CAISESPGLAKTDTQYF,TRBV10-3,TRBJ2-3,.,.
TGTGCCAGCAGCTTAGCAGGGGACACTGAAGCTTTCTTT,CASSLAGDTEAFF,TRBV7-8,TRBJ1-1,.,.
TGTGCCAGCAATTGCTTGCGAGAGTACGAAAGATATGGCTACACCTTC,CASNCLREYERYGYTF,TRBV5-2,TRBJ1-2,.,.
TGTGCCAGCAGCTTAGCTGGGGGCAGGGGGAACACTGAAGCTTTCTTT,CASSLAGGRGNTEAFF,TRBV7-9,TRBJ1-1,.,.
TGTGCCAGCAGCTTAGGGCTGAGCTCCTATAATTCACCCCTCCACTTT,CASSLGLSSYNSPLHF,TRBV7-2,TRBJ1-6,.,.
TGTGCCAGCAGCTTGGCAGGGAACTATGGCTACACCTTC,CASSLAGNYGYTF,TRBV7-2,TRBJ1-2,.,.
TGTGCCAGCGGGGCGTTCGGGGGGTCACCCCTCCACTTT,CASGAFGGSPLHF,TRBV19,TRBJ1-6,.,.
TGTGCCAGCAATCGCCCGAGGAGTGGCGAGCAGTACTTC,CASNRPRSGEQYF,TRBV6-5,TRBJ2-7,few,.
TGTGCCAGTGGGAGGACTATAAACTACGAGCAGTACTTC,CASGRTINYEQYF,TRBV19,TRBJ2-7,.,.
TGTGCCAGCAGTGCGACCACAGATACGCAGTATTTT,CASSATTDTQYF,TRBV6-1,TRBJ2-3,.,.
TGTGCCAGCAGCCCAAGGGGTAGGGAAGGCGCCGGGGAGCTGTTTTTT,CASSPRGREGAGELFF,TRBV7-2,TRBJ2-2,.,.
TGTGCCAGCAGTTGGGGACAGGGGATAGGAGAGCAGTACTTC,CASSWGQGIGEQYF,TRBV6-5,TRBJ2-7,.,TRBD1
TGTGCCAGCGCCCGGCAGTTAAGCAATCAGCCCCAGCGTTTT,CASARQLSNQPQRF,TRBV28,TRBJ1-5,.,.
TGTGCCAGCAGCTTAGGAGGGGGGGTGGAGGGGCCCCAGCATTTT,CASSLGGGVEGPQHF,TRBV7-2,TRBJ1-5,.,.
TGTGCCAGCTCACGGGATCAGGGATCTCTTGAGCAGTACTTC,CASSRDQGSLEQYF,TRBV18,TRBJ2-7,few,.
TGTGCCAGCAGTTTCTCTCGGACGGAATCCTACGAGCAGTACTTC,CASSFSRTESYEQYF,TRBV28,TRBJ2-7,.,.
TGTGCCAGCAGTCCAGGGGTTTATGGCAATCAGCCCCAGCATTTT,CASSPGVYGNQPQHF,TRBV27,TRBJ1-5,.,.
TGTGCCAGCAGCGTAAGCGGATCCCGCTATGGCTACACCTTC,CASSVSGSRYGYTF,TRBV9,TRBJ1-2,.,.
TGTGCCAGCAGTGGTTCCGGTCAAGAGACCCAGTACTTC,CASSGSGQETQYF,TRBV2,TRBJ2-5,.,.
TGCGCCAGCAGCTTGGAAGGGGAAGAATATGGCTACACCTTC,CASSLEGEEYGYTF,TRBV5-1,TRBJ1-2,.,.
TGCGCCAGCAGCCAAGGTGTGGGGAAAGAGACCCAGTACTTC,CASSQGVGKETQYF,TRBV4-3,TRBJ2-5,.,.
TGTGCCAGCAGCCCTTCGGCACAGCCGAACACTGAAGCTTTCTTT,CASSPSAQPNTEAFF,TRBV7-9,TRBJ1-1,.,.
TGCGCCAGCAGCCAAGATCAGGGCTGGGATATCTATGGCTACACCTTC,CASSQDQGWDIYGYTF,TRBV4-3,TRBJ1-2,once,.
TGTGCCAGCAGCTTTCCTAGCGCTAATGGTCTCTACAATGAGCAGTTCTTC,CASSFPSANGLYNEQFF,TRBV7-2,TRBJ2-1,once,.
TGTGCCAGCAGCCCAGGACAGGGGGAAGTCGTAGAGACCCAGTACTTC,CASSPGQGEVVETQYF,TRBV7-2,TRBJ2-5,.,TRBD1
TGTGCCAGCACAACGGAGGAAAAACTGTTTTTT,CASTTEEKLFF,TRBV6-6,TRBJ1-4,.,.
TGTGCCAGCAGTTCCCCGGGGCGGAGCACAGATACGCAGTATTTT,CASSSPGRSTDTQYF,TRBV27,TRBJ2-3,.,.
TGTGCCAGCAGCGGGACTGGGACAGGCTCCGCCGGGCAGTACTTC,CASSGTGTGSAGQYF,TRBV9,TRBJ2-7,.,TRBD1
TGTGCTAGTGGAGGCAGGGGCCAGCCCCAGCATTTT,CASGGRGQPQHF,TRBV19,TRBJ1-5,.,.
TGCGCCAGCAGCGCCGGGACAGCAGTTAACACTGAAGCTTTCTTT,CASSAGTAVNTEAFF,TRBV5-1,TRBJ1-1,.,TRBD1
TGCAGCGGTGGGGGTGGGATCTCGATGAACACTGAAGCTTTCTTT,CSGGGGISMNTEAFF,TRBV29-1,TRBJ1-1,.,.
TGTGCCAGCAGTGAGGGGACAGGGCAAGAGACCCAGTACTTC,CASSEGTGQETQYF,TRBV6-1,TRBJ2-5,.,TRBD1
TGTGCCAGCAGCTTAGACGTATCCGGCAATCAGCCCCAGCATTTT,CASSLDVSGNQPQHF,TRBV7-2,TRBJ1-5,.,.
TGTGCCAGCAGTCGTCGACTAGCGGGAGGGCCCGGGGAGCTGTTTTTT,CASSRRLAGGPGELFF,TRBV27,TRBJ2-2,.,TRBD2
TGTGCCAGCACTACGGAGTGGGGCACTGAAGCTTTCTTT,CASTTEWGTEAFF,TRBV2,TRBJ1-1,.,.
TGTGCCAGCAGTTTGAGGCAGGGAGGAAGCTACACCTTC,CASSLRQGGSYTF,TRBV27,TRBJ1-2,.,.
TGTGCCAGCAGCTTAGACGACGTAAGCAATCAGCCCCAGCATTTT,CASSLDDVSNQPQHF,TRBV7-8,TRBJ1-5,.,.
TGTGCCTGGGAATCGGGTGGGAATGAGCAGTTCTTC,CAWESGGNEQFF,TRBV30,TRBJ2-1,.,.
TGTGCCAGCAGTCTCCGGGAGGGGACAGATACGCAGTATTTT,CASSLREGTDTQYF,TRBV6-1,TRBJ2-3,.,TRBD2
TGCGCCAGCAGCTTGGCCCAGACCCCCAGCCCCCGGAATACGCAGTATTTT,CASSLAQTPSPRNTQYF,TRBV5-1,TRBJ2-3,.,.
TGTGCCACCAGCAGAGAACTAGCGGGAGAGAGCGAGCAGTACTTC,CATSRELAGESEQYF,TRBV15,TRBJ2-7,few,TRBD2
TGTGCCAGCGGTTTAGGAAACACCATATATTTT,CASGLGNTIYF,TRBV6-6,TRBJ1-3,.,.
TGTGCCAGCAGCGTAGCTCCAGCGGACAATGAGCAGTTCTTC,CASSVAPADNEQFF,TRBV9,TRBJ2-1,.,.
TGTGCCAGCAGTTTCGGAGGGATCTCCTACGAGCAGTACTTC,CASSFGGISYEQYF,TRBV28,TRBJ2-7,.,.
TGTGCCAGCAGCCTCCCAAGCGGGGGGGAACATCCGAACATATACGAGCAGTACTTC,CASSLPSGGEHPNIYEQYF,TRBV7-8,TRBJ2-7,.,TRBD2
TGTGCCAGCAGCTTAGTTAGGCAGGGAGGAGCCGGGGAGCTGTTTTTT,CASSLVRQGGAGELFF,TRBV7-8,TRBJ2-2,.,.
TGTGCCAGCGGGGGGTCCCAGCCCCAGCATTTT,CASGGSQPQHF,TRBV9,TRBJ1-5,.,.
TGCAGTGCTAAGGACTCCTACGAGCAGTACTTC,CSAKDSYEQYF,TRBV20-1,TRBJ2-7,.,.
TGTGCCAGCAGCCCCGGACTTCAAGAGACCCAGTACTTC,CASSPGLQETQYF,TRBV5-4,TRBJ2-5,.,.
TGTGCCAGCAGCCCATTGACGGGTAACTATGGCTACACCTTC,CASSPLTGNYGYTF,TRBV5-8,TRBJ1-2,.,.
TGTGCCAGCAGCGCCGTGGGGGAAAAACTGTTTTTT,CASSAVGEKLFF,TRBV9,TRBJ1-4,once,.
TGCGCCAGCAGCTTAACCCAGGGCGGAGGTGAAGCTTTCTTT,CASSLTQGGGEAFF,TRBV5-1,TRBJ1-1,.,.
TGTGCCAGCAGCTTCCGGACAGGGCGCACAGATACGCAGTATTTT,CASSFRTGRTDTQYF,TRBV9,TRBJ2-3,.,TRBD1
TGTGCCAGCAGCTTAGGGGGAGTCACAGATACGCAGTATTTT,CASSLGGVTDTQYF,TRBV7-3,TRBJ2-3,.,.